This T cell receptor beta chain emerged from a study of early T cells in non-severe SARS-CoV-2 infection. Losses at the gene ends were 3 bases for V and 5 bases for J; bases not matched to a gene: 11. The CDR3 extends over 17 amino acids. Germline CDR1 is KGHSH and CDR2 is LQKENI. Researchers attached unique molecular identifiers to individual cDNA molecules. TCRdb itself ran the 5' RACE reads through MiXCR, one entry per CDR3 protein. The sample holds some 98,000 distinct CDR3 sequences, roughly 17% seen once. The specimen was whole blood. This clonotype was obtained from an adult who was a healthcare worker with PCR-confirmed SARS-CoV-2 infection or an uninfected control (not recorded which). J is TRBJ2-7 and V is TRBV18; 12 nucleotides agree with TRBD2. CDR3 sequence: CASSPSLLTSGRNEQYF. Written as DNA, the CDR3 is TGTGCCAGCTCACCCTCGCTCTTAACTAGCGGGAGGAACGAGCAGTACTTC.